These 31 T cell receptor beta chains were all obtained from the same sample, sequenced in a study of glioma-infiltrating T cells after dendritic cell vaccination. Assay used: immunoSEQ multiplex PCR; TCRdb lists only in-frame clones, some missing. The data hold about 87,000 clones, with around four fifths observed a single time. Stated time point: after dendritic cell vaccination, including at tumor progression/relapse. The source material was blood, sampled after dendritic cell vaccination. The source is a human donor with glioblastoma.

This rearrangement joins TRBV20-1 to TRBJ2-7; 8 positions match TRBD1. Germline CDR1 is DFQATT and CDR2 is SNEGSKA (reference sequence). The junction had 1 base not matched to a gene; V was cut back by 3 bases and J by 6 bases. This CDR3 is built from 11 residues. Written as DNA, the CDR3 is TGCAGTGCTAGGGACAGGGCCGAGCAGTACTTC. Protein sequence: CSARDRAEQYF.

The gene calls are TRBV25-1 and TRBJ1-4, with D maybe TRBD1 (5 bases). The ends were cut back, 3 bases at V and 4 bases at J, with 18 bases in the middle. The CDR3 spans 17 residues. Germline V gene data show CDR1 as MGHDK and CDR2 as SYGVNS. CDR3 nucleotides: TGTGCCAGCAGTGAGGGGACTGGGTGGATAATTAATGAAAAACTGTTTTTT. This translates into CASSEGTGWIINEKLFF. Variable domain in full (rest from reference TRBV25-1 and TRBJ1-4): EADIYQTPRYLVIGTGKKITLECSQTMGHDKMYWYQQDPGMELHLIHYSYGVNSTEKGDLSSESTVSRIRTEHFPLTLESARPSHTSQYLCASSEGTGWIINEKLFFGSGTQLSVL.

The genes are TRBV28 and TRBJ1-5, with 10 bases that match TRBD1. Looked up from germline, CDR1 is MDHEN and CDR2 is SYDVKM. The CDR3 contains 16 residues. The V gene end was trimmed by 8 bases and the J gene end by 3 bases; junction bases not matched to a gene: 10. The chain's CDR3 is CASLFKDRGLNQPQHF. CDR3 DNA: TGTGCCAGCCTCTTCAAAGACAGGGGGCTCAATCAGCCCCAGCATTTT. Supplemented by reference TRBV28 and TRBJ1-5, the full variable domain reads DVKVTQSSRYLVKRTGEKVFLECVQDMDHENMFWYRQDPGLGLRLIYFSYDVKMKEKGDIPEGYSVSREKKERFSLILESASTNQTSMYLCASLFKDRGLNQPQHFGDGTRLSIL.

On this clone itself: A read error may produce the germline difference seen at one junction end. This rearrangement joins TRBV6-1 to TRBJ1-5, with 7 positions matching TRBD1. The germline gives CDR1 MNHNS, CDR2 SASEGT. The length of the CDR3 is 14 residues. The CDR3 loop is CAGSGGQSNQPQHF. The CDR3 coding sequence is TGTGCCGGCAGTGGGGGACAGAGCAATCAGCCCCAGCATTTT.

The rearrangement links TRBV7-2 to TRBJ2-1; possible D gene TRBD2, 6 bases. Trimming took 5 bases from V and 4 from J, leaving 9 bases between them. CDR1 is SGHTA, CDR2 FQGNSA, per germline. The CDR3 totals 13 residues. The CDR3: CASSPGTYNEQFF. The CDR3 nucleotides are TGTGCCAGCAGCCCCGGGACTTACAATGAGCAGTTCTTC.

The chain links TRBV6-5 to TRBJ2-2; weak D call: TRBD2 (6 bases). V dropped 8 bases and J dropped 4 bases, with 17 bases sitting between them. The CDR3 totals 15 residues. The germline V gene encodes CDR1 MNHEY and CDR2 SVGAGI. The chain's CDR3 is CASRVGGAVTGELFF. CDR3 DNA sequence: TGTGCCAGCCGAGTCGGAGGGGCGGTCACCGGGGAGCTGTTTTTT.

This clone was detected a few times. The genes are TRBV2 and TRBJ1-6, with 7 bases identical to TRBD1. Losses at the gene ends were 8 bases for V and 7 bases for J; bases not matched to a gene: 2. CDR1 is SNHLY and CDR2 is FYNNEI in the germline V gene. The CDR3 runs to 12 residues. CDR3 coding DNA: TGTGCCAGCGGGACAGAAAATTCACCCCTCCACTTT. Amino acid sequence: CASGTENSPLHF.

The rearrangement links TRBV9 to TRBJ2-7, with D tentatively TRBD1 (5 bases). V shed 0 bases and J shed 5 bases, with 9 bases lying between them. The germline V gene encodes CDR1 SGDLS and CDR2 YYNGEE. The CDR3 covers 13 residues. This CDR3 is CASSVGQWNEQYF. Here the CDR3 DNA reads TGTGCCAGCAGCGTAGGACAGTGGAACGAGCAGTACTTC.

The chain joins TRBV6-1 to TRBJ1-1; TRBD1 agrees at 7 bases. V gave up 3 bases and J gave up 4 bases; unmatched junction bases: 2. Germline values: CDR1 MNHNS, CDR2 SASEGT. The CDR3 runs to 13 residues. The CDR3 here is CASSDHRGTEAFF. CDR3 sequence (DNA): TGTGCCAGCAGTGACCACAGGGGCACTGAAGCTTTCTTT.

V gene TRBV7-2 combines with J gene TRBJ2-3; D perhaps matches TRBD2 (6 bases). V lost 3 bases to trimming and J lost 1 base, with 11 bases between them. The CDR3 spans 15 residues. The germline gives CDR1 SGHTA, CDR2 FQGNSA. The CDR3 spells CASSFRIAGTDTQYF. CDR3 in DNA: TGTGCCAGCAGCTTTCGAATAGCGGGCACAGATACGCAGTATTTT.

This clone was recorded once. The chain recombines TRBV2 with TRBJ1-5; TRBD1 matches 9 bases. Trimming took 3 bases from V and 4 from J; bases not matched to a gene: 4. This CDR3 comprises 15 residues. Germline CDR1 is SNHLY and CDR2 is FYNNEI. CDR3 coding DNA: TGTGCCAGCAGTGACGGCGGGACAGGGAATCAGCCCCAGCATTTT. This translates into CASSDGGTGNQPQHF.

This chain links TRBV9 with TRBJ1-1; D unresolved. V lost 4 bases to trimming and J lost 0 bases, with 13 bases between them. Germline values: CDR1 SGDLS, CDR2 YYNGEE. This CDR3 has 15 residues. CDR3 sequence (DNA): TGTGCCAGCAGCCCCCCGACACGTGTGAACACTGAAGCTTTCTTT. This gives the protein CASSPPTRVNTEAFF.

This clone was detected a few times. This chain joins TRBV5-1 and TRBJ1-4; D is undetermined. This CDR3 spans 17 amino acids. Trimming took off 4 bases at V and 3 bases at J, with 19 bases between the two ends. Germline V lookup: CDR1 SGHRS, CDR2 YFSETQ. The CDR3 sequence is CASSRKVEGAANEKLFF. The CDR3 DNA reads TGCGCCAGCAGCCGGAAGGTTGAAGGAGCTGCTAATGAAAAACTGTTTTTT.

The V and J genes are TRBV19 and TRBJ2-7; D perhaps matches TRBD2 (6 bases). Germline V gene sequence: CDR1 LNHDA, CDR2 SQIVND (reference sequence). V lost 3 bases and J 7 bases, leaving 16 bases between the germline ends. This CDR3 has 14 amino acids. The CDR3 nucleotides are TGTGCCAGTAGTATGGGGGGACTCCTTCGGGAGCAGTACTTC. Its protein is CASSMGGLLREQYF.

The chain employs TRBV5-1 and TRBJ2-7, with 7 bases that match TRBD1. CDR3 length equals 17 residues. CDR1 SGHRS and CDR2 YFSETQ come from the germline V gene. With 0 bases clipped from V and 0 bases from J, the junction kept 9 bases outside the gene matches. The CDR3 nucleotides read TGCGCCAGCAGCTTGGCCCGGGACAGTCTTAGCTCCTACGAGCAGTACTTC. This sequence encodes CASSLARDSLSSYEQYF.

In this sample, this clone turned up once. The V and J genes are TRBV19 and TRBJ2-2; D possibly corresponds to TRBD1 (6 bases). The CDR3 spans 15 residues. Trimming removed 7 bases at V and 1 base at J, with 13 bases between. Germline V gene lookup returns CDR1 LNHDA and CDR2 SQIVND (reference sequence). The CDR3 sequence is CASMFGQMNTGELFF. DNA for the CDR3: TGTGCCAGTATGTTCGGACAGATGAACACCGGGGAGCTGTTTTTT.

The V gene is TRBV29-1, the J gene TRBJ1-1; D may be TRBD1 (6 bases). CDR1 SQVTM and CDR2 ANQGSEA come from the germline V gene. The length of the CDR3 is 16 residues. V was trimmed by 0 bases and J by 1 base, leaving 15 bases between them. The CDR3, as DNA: TGCAGCGTTGAAGATCCAACAGGGCCAGGGAACACTGAAGCTTTCTTT. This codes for CSVEDPTGPGNTEAFF.

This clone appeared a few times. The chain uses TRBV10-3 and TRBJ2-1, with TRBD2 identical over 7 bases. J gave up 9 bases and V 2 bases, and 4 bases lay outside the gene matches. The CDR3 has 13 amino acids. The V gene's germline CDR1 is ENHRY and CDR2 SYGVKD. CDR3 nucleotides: TGTGCCATCAGTGAGACGGGGGGAGGTGAGCAGTTCTTC. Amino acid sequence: CAISETGGGEQFF.

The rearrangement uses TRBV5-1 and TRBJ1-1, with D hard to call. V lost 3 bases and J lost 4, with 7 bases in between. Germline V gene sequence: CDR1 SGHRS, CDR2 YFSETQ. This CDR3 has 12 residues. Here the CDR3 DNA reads TGCGCCAGCAGCTCGACTTTCACTGAAGCTTTCTTT. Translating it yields CASSSTFTEAFF.

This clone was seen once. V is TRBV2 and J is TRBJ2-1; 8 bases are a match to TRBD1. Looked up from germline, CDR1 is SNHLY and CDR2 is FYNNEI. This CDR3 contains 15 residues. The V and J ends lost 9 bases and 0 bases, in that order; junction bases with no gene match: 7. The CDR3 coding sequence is TGTGCCAGTGGATCGGACAGGGACTCCTACAATGAGCAGTTCTTC. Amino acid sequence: CASGSDRDSYNEQFF.

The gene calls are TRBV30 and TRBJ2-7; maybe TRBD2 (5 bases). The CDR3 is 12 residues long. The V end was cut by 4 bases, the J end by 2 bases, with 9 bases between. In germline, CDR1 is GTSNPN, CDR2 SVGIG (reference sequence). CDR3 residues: CAWTVGAYEQYF. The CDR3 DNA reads TGTGCCTGGACGGTCGGGGCCTACGAGCAGTACTTC.

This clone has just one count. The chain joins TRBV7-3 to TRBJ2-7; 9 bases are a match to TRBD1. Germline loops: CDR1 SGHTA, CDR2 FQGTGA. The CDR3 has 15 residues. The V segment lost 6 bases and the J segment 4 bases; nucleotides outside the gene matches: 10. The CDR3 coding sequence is TGTGCCAGCAGTTTTCAACAGGGGGCCGGGTACGAGCAGTACTTC. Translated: CASSFQQGAGYEQYF.

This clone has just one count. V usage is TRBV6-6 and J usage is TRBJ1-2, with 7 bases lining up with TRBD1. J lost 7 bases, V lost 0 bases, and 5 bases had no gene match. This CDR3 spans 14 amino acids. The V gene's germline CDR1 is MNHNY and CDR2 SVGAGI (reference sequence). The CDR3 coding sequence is TGTGCCAGCAGTTACTCGACAGGGAGAAGTGGCTACACCTTC. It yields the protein CASSYSTGRSGYTF.

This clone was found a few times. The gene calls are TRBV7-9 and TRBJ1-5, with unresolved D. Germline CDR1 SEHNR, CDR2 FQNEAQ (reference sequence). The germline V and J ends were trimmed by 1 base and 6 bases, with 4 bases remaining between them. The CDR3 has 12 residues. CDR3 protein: CASSLGGQPQHF. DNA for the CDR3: TGTGCCAGCAGCTTAGGCGGTCAGCCCCAGCATTTT. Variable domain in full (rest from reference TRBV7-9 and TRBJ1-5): DTGVSQNPRHKITKRGQNVTFRCDPISEHNRLYWYRQTLGQGPEFLTYFQNEAQLEKSRLLSDRFSAERPKGSFSTLEIQRTEQGDSAMYLCASSLGGQPQHFGDGTRLSIL.

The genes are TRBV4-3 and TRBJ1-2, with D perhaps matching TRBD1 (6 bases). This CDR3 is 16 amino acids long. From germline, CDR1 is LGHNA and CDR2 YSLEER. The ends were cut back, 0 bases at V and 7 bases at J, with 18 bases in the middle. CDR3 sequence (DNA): TGCGCCAGCAGCCAAGACAGGGGAGCAGGAATCGGTGGCTACACCTTC. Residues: CASSQDRGAGIGGYTF.

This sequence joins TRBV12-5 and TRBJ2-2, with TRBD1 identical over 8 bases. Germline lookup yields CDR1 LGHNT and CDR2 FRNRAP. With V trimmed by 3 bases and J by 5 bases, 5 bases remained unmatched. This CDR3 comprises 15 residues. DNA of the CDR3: TGTGCTAGTGGTTTAGGACAGGGAGGTACCGGGGAGCTGTTTTTT. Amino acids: CASGLGQGGTGELFF. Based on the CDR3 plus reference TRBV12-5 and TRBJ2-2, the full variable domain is DARVTQTPRHKVTEMGQEVTMRCQPILGHNTVFWYRQTMMQGLELLAYFRNRAPLDDSGMPKDRFSAEMPDATLATLKIQPSEPRDSAVYFCASGLGQGGTGELFFGEGSRLTVL.

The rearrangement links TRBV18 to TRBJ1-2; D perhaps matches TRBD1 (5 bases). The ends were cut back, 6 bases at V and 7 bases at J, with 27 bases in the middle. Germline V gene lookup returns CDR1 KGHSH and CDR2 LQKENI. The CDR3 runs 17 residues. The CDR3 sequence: CASSPSSSTRASGGYTF. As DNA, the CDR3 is TGTGCCAGCTCTCCCTCCTCTTCTACCAGGGCCTCTGGTGGCTACACCTTC.

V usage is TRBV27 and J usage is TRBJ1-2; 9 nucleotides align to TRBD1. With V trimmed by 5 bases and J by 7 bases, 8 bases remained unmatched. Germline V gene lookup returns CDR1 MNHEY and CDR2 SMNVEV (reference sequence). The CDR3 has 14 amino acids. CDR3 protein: CASSPPGQGSGYTF. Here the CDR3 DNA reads TGTGCCAGCAGTCCACCGGGACAGGGATCTGGCTACACCTTC.

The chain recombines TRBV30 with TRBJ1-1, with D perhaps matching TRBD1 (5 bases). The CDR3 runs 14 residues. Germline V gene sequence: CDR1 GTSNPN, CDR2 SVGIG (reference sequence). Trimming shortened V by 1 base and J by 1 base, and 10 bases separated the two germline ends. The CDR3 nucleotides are TGTGCCTGGAGTGCCTCGACAGAGAACACTGAAGCTTTCTTT. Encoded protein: CAWSASTENTEAFF.

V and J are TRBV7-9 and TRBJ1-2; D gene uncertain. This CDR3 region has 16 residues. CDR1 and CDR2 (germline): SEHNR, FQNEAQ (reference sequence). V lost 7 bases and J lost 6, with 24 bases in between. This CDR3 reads CASTSLLIIQSDGYTF. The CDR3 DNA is TGTGCCAGCACCTCTTTGCTCATCATACAGTCGGATGGCTACACCTTC.

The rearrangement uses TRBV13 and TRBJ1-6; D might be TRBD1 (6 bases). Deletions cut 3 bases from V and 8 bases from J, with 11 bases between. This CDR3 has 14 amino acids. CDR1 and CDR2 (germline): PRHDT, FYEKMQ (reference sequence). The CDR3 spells CASSLTGTDSPLHF. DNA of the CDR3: TGTGCCAGCAGCTTGACAGGTACGGATTCACCCCTCCACTTT.